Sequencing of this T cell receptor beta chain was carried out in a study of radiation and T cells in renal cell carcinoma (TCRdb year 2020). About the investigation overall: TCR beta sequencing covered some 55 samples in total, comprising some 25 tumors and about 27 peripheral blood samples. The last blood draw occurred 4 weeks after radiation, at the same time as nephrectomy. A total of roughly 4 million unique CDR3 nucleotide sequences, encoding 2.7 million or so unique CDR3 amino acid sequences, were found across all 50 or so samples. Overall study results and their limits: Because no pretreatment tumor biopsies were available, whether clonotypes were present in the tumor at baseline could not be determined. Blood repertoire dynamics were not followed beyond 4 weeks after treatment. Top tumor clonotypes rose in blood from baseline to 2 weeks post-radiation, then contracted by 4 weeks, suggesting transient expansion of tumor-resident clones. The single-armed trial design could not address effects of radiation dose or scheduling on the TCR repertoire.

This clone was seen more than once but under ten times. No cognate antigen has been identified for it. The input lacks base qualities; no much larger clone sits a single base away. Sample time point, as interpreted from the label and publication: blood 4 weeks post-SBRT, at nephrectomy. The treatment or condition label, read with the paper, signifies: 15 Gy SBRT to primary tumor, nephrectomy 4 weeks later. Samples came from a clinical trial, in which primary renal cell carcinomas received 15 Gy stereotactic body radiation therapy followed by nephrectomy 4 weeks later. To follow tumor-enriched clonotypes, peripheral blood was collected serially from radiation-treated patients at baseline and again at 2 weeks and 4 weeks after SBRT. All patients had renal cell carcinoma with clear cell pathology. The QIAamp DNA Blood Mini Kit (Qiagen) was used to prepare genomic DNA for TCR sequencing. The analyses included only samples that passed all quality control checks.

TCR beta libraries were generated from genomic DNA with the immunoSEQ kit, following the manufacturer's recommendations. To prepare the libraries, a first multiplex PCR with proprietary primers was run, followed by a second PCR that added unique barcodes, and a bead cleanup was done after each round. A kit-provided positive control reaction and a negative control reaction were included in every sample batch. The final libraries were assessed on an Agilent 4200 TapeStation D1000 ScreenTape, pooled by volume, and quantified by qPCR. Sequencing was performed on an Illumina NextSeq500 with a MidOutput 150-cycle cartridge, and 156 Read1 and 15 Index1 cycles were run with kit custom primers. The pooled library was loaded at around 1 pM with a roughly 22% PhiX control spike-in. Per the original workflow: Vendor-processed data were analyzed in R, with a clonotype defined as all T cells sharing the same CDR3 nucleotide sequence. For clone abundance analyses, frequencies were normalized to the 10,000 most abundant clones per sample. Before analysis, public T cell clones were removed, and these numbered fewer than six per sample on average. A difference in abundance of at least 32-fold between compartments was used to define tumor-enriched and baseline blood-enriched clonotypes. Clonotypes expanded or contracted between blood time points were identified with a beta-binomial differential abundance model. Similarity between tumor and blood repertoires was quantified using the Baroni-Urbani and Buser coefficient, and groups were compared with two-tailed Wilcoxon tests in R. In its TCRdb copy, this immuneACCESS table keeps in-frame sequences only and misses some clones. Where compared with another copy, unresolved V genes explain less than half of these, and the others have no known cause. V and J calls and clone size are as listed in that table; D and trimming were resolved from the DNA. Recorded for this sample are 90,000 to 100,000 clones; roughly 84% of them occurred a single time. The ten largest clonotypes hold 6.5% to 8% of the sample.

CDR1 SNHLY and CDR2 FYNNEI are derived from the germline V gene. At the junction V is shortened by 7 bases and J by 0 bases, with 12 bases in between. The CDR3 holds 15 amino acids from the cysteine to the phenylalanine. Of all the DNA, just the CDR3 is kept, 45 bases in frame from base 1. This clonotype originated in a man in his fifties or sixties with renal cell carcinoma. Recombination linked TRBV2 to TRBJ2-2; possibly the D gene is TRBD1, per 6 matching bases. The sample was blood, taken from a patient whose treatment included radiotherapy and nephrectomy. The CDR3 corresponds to CASKTGFANTGELFF. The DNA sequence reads TGTGCCAGCAAAACAGGGTTCGCGAACACCGGGGAGCTGTTTTTT.